The clone carrying this T cell receptor beta chain came up a few times. Antigen: not known. This sample stems from a study of identical twins. TCRdb analysed the 5' RACE reads with MiXCR anew, one entry per CDR3 protein. Here the sample spans some 1,700,000 distinct CDR3 sequences, roughly a third being singletons. Germline trimming cut 0 bases from V and 4 bases from J; bases unmatched to any gene: 11. Germline CDR1 SGHVS, CDR2 FQNEAQ. The CDR3 is made up of 18 amino acids. Findings of the study overall: A cross-sectional statistical analysis, not follow-up of the same donors, supported the conclusions.

This receptor was taken from a newborn girl in good health. The material sequenced was cord blood. This rearrangement joins TRBV7-8 to TRBJ2-1; the match to TRBD1 covers 8 bases. As DNA, the CDR3 is TGTGCCAGCAGCTTAGCCCCCAATGACAGGGGCCTATACAATGAGCAGTTCTTC. Its translation: CASSLAPNDRGLYNEQFF.